The 26 T cell receptor beta chains presented below share a single source sample, sequenced in a study of blood T cell repertoires in COVID-19. This table comes from immunoSEQ multiplex PCR, and its TCRdb copy is limited to in-frame clones, with some not included. Here the sample spans around 320,000 clones, 87% being singletons. Source material: peripheral blood. The receptors come from a man between 18 and 29 years old with active or convalescent COVID-19.

The V call is TRBV28, the J call TRBJ2-2, with 10 bases matching TRBD2. The ends lost 6 bases at V and 4 bases at J; junction bases unmatched: 8. This CDR3 is 16 amino acids long. Germline V gene data show CDR1 as MDHEN and CDR2 as SYDVKM. The CDR3 protein is CASRGPGLAPTGELFF. For the CDR3, the DNA is TGTGCCAGCAGGGGTCCGGGACTAGCGCCCACCGGGGAGCTGTTTTTT.

V and J are TRBV5-4 and TRBJ2-3, with TRBD2 matching 9 bases. The trim removed 4 bases at V and 2 bases at J, leaving 5 bases unmatched. Germline assignment: CDR1 SGHNT and CDR2 YYREEE (reference sequence). The CDR3 is 15 amino acids. The CDR3: CASSGTSYTTDTQYF. Written as DNA, the CDR3 is TGTGCCAGCAGCGGGACTAGCTACACCACAGATACGCAGTATTTT.

CDR3 in DNA: TGCGCCAGCAGGCCAAGACTAGCGGGAGTGTATGAGCAGTTCTTC. The encoded protein is CASRPRLAGVYEQFF. The chain recombines TRBV5-1 with TRBJ2-1; TRBD2 matches 12 bases. The CDR3 spans 15 residues. Trimming removed 5 bases from V and 8 bases from J; junction bases left unmatched: 8. CDR1 is SGHRS and CDR2 is YFSETQ in the germline V gene.

The V and J genes are TRBV14 and TRBJ1-1; 7 bases fit TRBD1. The CDR3 is made up of 13 amino acids. CDR1 is SGHDN, CDR2 FVKESK, per germline. With 5 bases clipped from V and 4 bases from J, the junction kept 4 bases outside the gene matches. The CDR3 is CASSRQGITEAFF. For the CDR3, the DNA is TGTGCCAGCAGCAGACAGGGCATCACTGAAGCTTTCTTT. The full variable domain, its missing parts supplied by reference TRBV14 and TRBJ1-1, is EAGVTQFPSHSVIEKGQTVTLRCDPISGHDNLYWYRRVMGKEIKFLLHFVKESKQDESGMPNNRFLAERTGGTYSTLKVQPAELEDSGVYFCASSRQGITEAFFGQGTRLTVV.

The chain is built from TRBV3-1 (or the pseudogene TRBV3-2) and TRBJ2-2, with 10 bases aligning to TRBD2. The germline CDR1 and CDR2 sequences are LGHDT and YNNKEL (reference sequence). With V trimmed by 0 bases and J by 5 bases, 6 bases remained unmatched. The CDR3 runs to 17 residues. CDR3 protein: CASSQEKLAGLTGELFF. DNA of the CDR3: TGTGCCAGCAGCCAAGAGAAACTAGCGGGACTTACCGGGGAGCTGTTTTTT.

The rearrangement links TRBV7-9 to TRBJ2-5, with 8 bases identical to TRBD1. J gave up 5 bases and V 1 base, and 0 bases lay outside the gene matches. The V gene's germline CDR1 is SEHNR and CDR2 FQNEAQ (reference sequence). This CDR3 has 13 residues. The DNA of the CDR3 is TGTGCCAGCAGCTTAGGACAGGGGGAGACCCAGTACTTC. This sequence encodes CASSLGQGETQYF.

The gene calls are TRBV6-5 and TRBJ1-1, with TRBD1 matching 9 bases. The germline V gene encodes CDR1 MNHEY and CDR2 SVGAGI. CDR3 size: 13 residues. The V gene end was trimmed by 10 bases and the J gene end by 8 bases; junction bases not matched to a gene: 11. CDR3 residues: CATRNTGGMEAFF. In DNA form, the CDR3 reads TGTGCCACCCGAAATACAGGGGGCATGGAAGCTTTCTTT.

The chain uses TRBV19 and TRBJ1-4, with a possible D match to TRBD1 (5 bases). Germline assignment: CDR1 LNHDA and CDR2 SQIVND (reference sequence). This CDR3 has 16 residues. Trimming removed 3 bases from V and 0 bases from J, with 11 bases in between. The CDR3 DNA follows: TGTGCCAGTAGTATTGATGGAGGGGCAACTAATGAAAAACTGTTTTTT. Its protein product is CASSIDGGATNEKLFF.

The genes are TRBV18 and TRBJ2-1; a possible D gene is TRBD1 (5 bases). V lost 3 bases and J lost 6, with 9 bases in between. Germline values: CDR1 KGHSH, CDR2 LQKENI. The CDR3 sequence is 13 residues long. DNA for the CDR3: TGTGCCAGCTCACCTGCAAGGGGCAATGAGCAGTTCTTC. It codes for CASSPARGNEQFF.

The chain combines TRBV27 with TRBJ1-2; D not certain. Germline V CDR1 and CDR2: MNHEY, SMNVEV (reference sequence). The CDR3 is made up of 15 amino acids. Trimming pared 5 bases from V and 4 bases from J, leaving 17 bases between. For the CDR3, the DNA is TGTGCCAGCAGTCTAAGTCGAGGGTATGGCTATGGCTACACCTTC. It is translated as CASSLSRGYGYGYTF.

J is TRBJ1-2 and V is TRBV6-6; a possible D gene is TRBD1 (5 bases). The CDR3 extends over 15 amino acids. Germline CDR1 reads MNHNY; CDR2 reads SVGAGI (reference sequence). Trimming stripped 0 bases from V and 1 base from J, with 9 bases between. For the CDR3, the DNA is TGTGCCAGCAGTTACTCCGACAGTCTTAACTATGGCTACACCTTC. This translates into CASSYSDSLNYGYTF.

The chain is built from TRBV2 and TRBJ2-7; 8 bases line up with TRBD2. Per the germline V gene, CDR1 is SNHLY and CDR2 is FYNNEI. V lost 10 bases to trimming and J lost 0 bases; unmatched junction nucleotides: 5. The CDR3 covers 13 residues. The CDR3 region is CATLAGLSYEQYF. CDR3 sequence (DNA): TGTGCCACCCTAGCGGGCCTCTCCTACGAGCAGTACTTC.

This chain links TRBV9 with TRBJ2-2; TRBD1 matches at 7 bases. V gave up 3 bases and J gave up 7 bases; unmatched junction bases: 9. Germline-derived CDR1 and CDR2 are SGDLS and YYNGEE. CDR3 length equals 15 residues. The CDR3 sequence is CASSALTGPGGELFF. The CDR3, as DNA: TGTGCCAGCAGCGCATTGACAGGGCCGGGCGGGGAGCTGTTTTTT.

J is TRBJ1-5 and V is TRBV7-2; D not resolved. Trimming removed 5 bases at V and 1 base at J, with 18 bases between. The CDR3 is 17 residues long. Germline CDR1 is SGHTA and CDR2 is FQGNSA. The CDR3 protein is CASSTHPPGISNQPQHF. In DNA, the CDR3 is TGTGCCAGCAGCACCCATCCCCCGGGAATCAGCAATCAGCCCCAGCATTTT.

The V gene is TRBV10-3, the J gene TRBJ2-7; TRBD2 agrees at 11 bases. J was trimmed by 6 bases and V by 6 bases; bases with no gene match: 10. The CDR3 consists of 15 residues. Germline assignment: CDR1 ENHRY and CDR2 SYGVKD. The CDR3 loop is CAIRGTSGSLGEQYF. CDR3 DNA sequence: TGTGCCATCAGGGGAACTAGCGGGAGTTTAGGCGAGCAGTACTTC.

This sequence joins TRBV5-3 and TRBJ1-3; no reliable D call. TRBV5-3 is placed among ORFs of uncertain function. The CDR3 is 11 amino acids. With 4 bases removed from V and 3 bases from J, the gap between germline ends came to 2 bases. CDR3 nucleotides: TGTGCCAGAAGCCTTGGAAACACCATATATTTT. It encodes CARSLGNTIYF.

The chain carries TRBV28 and TRBJ2-5, with 8 bases fitting TRBD1. Germline CDR1 MDHEN, CDR2 SYDVKM. The CDR3 extends over 16 amino acids. Germline trimming cut 5 bases from V and 4 bases from J; bases unmatched to any gene: 12. The CDR3 region is CASSPEFWTGRETQYF. Here the CDR3 DNA reads TGTGCCAGCAGTCCCGAATTCTGGACAGGGCGAGAGACCCAGTACTTC.

The V gene is TRBV6-5, the J gene TRBJ1-5; no definite D call. The CDR3 loop spans 14 amino acids. The V and J ends lost 6 bases and 0 bases respectively, with 9 bases between them. The germline gives CDR1 MNHEY, CDR2 SVGAGI. Here the CDR3 reads CASRSHSSNQPQHF. The CDR3 nucleotides are TGTGCCAGCAGATCCCACAGTAGCAATCAGCCCCAGCATTTT.

CDR3 nucleotides: TGTGCCAGCAGACACTTCAGGGGCCAAGAGACCCAGTACTTC. This translates into CASRHFRGQETQYF. This sequence joins TRBV7-8 and TRBJ2-5, with a tentative D call TRBD1 (6 bases). CDR1 SGHVS and CDR2 FQNEAQ come from the germline V gene. V lost 6 bases, J lost 1 base, and 12 bases lay in between. This CDR3 is built from 14 residues.

The table lists this clone with a count of one. The chain couples TRBV5-5 to TRBJ1-4; D is possibly TRBD1 (5 bases). Trimming pared 4 bases from V and 0 bases from J, leaving 13 bases between. CDR1 is SGHKS and CDR2 is YYEKEE in the germline V gene (reference sequence). CDR3 length: 16 residues. CDR3 region: CASSVNRIPTNEKLFF. The CDR3 nucleotides are TGTGCCAGCAGCGTCAACAGGATCCCAACTAATGAAAAACTGTTTTTT.

The chain recombines TRBV18 with TRBJ1-4, with 8 bases fitting TRBD1. Looked up from germline, CDR1 is KGHSH and CDR2 is LQKENI. This CDR3 region has 14 residues. Trimming cost V 3 bases and J 3 bases; bases outside gene matches: 0. The CDR3: CASSPGQANEKLFF. The CDR3 nucleotides read TGTGCCAGCTCACCGGGACAGGCTAATGAAAAACTGTTTTTT.

The V and J genes are TRBV6-1 and TRBJ1-5; 7 nucleotides match TRBD1. Germline CDR1 MNHNS, CDR2 SASEGT. The CDR3 has 17 amino acids. V lost 4 bases, J lost 0 bases, and 9 bases stayed unmatched. CDR3 region: CASSVRDSTYSNQPQHF. In DNA form, the CDR3 reads TGTGCCAGCAGTGTCCGGGACAGCACTTATAGCAATCAGCCCCAGCATTTT.

The chain recombines TRBV15 with TRBJ2-1, with 12 bases aligning to TRBD2. This CDR3 region has 17 residues. Germline V gene sequence: CDR1 LNHNV, CDR2 YYDKDF (reference sequence). The ends lost 0 bases at V and 9 bases at J; junction bases unmatched: 9. The CDR3 region has the DNA TGTGCCACCAGCAGAGATCTAGCGGGAGGGGTTTACGGTGAGCAGTTCTTC. It encodes CATSRDLAGGVYGEQFF.

There are a few counts of this clone. The chain carries TRBV19 and TRBJ2-7; 8 bases agree with TRBD1. Germline V gives CDR1 LNHDA, CDR2 SQIVND (reference sequence). This CDR3 is built from 15 residues. The junction had 4 bases not matched to a gene; V was cut back by 0 bases and J by 3 bases. CDR3 sequence reads: CASSIETGGGYEQYF. The CDR3 bases are TGTGCCAGTAGTATAGAAACAGGGGGAGGCTACGAGCAGTACTTC.

Details on this clone: Other DNA sequences in the same sample also yield this CDR3. This sequence joins TRBV7-2 and TRBJ1-5, with 7 nucleotides matching TRBD1. V lost 1 base, J lost 5 bases, and 2 bases stayed unmatched. CDR3 length: 14 amino acids. Germline loops: CDR1 SGHTA, CDR2 FQGNSA. The CDR3 nucleotides read TGTGCCAGCAGCTTAGGAGGGGGCTATCAGCCCCAGCATTTT. Amino acid sequence: CASSLGGGYQPQHF.

This clone was seen more than once but under ten times. This rearrangement joins TRBV27 to TRBJ2-7, with D possibly TRBD2 on 5 matching bases. The V gene lost 3 bases and the J gene lost 6 bases, with 18 bases spanning the gap. The CDR3 has 15 residues. Germline-derived CDR1 and CDR2 are MNHEY and SMNVEV (reference sequence). The CDR3 DNA follows: TGTGCCAGCAGTTTCACCCTGGGCGGACGGGGCGAGCAGTACTTC. It is translated as CASSFTLGGRGEQYF.